This T cell receptor (beta chain) was observed in a study of OX40 agonist ivuxolimab in advanced cancers. Study-wide context: An agonistic anti-OX40 (CD134) antibody, ivuxolimab, was used to treat the patients. At 82.7% male, the cohort had a mean age of 60 years, ranging from about 23 to 79.

With regard to this clone: Its antigen remains unidentified.

Only in-frame clones appear in the TCRdb table, and some are missing; sequencing was by immunoSEQ multiplex PCR. The sample includes more than 55,000 clones, almost 95% of them seen just once. Study-wide points: Both blood CD4+ and CD8+ T cells showed clonal growth by week 6 at 0.1 to 3.0 mg/kg. Antigen specificity of clonally expanded peripheral T cells was not established.

The material was CD4+ or CD8+ T cells sorted from blood, obtained in a trial of the OX40 agonist ivuxolimab. The sequence came from an adult with an advanced solid tumor such as melanoma, head and neck, liver or kidney cancer.

The CDR3 sequence: CATSRVVGSDGYTF. The CDR3 DNA follows: TGTGCCACCAGCAGAGTGGTAGGGAGTGATGGCTACACCTTC. The V gene is TRBV15, the J gene TRBJ1-2; D uncertain. The CDR3 is made up of 14 amino acids. V lost 1 base and J 6 bases, leaving 12 bases between the germline ends. The germline V gene encodes CDR1 LNHNV and CDR2 YYDKDF (reference sequence).